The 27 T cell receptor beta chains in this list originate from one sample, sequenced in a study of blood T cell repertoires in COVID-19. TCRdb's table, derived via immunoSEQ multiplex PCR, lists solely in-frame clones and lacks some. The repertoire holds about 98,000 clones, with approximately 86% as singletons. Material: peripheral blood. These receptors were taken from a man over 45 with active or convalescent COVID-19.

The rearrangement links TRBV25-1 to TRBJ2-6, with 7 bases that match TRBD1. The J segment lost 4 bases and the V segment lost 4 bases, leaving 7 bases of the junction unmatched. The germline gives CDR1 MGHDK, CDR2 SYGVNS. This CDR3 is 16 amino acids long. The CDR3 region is CASSATGSGGANVLTF. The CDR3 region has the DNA TGTGCCAGCAGTGCGACAGGGTCGGGAGGGGCCAACGTCCTGACTTTC.

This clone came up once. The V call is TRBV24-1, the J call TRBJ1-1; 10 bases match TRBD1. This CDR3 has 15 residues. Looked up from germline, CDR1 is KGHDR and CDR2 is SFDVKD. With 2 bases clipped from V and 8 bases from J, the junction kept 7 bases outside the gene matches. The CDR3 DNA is TGTGCCACCAGTGATTCCCAAGGGACAGGGGAAGAAGCTTTCTTT. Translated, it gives CATSDSQGTGEEAFF.

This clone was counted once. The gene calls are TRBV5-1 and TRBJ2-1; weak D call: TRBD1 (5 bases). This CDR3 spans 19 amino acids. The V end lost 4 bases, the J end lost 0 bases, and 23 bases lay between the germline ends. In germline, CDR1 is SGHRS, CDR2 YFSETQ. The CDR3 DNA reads TGCGCCAGCAGCCCTAGGACACCCGACCAGATGGTCTCCTACAATGAGCAGTTCTTC. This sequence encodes CASSPRTPDQMVSYNEQFF.

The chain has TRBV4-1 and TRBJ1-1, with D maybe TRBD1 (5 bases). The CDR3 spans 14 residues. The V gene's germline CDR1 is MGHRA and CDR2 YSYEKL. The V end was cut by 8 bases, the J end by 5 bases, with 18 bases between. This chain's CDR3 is CASHSTVQRTEAFF. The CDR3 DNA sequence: TGCGCCAGCCATTCGACAGTCCAACGTACTGAAGCTTTCTTT.

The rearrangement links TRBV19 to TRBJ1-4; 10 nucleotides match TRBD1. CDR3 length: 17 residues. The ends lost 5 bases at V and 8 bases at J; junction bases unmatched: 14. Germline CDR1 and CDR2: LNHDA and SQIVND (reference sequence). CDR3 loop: CASSFYYPGQGMEKLFF. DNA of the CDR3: TGTGCCAGTAGTTTCTACTACCCGGGACAGGGGATGGAAAAACTGTTTTTT.

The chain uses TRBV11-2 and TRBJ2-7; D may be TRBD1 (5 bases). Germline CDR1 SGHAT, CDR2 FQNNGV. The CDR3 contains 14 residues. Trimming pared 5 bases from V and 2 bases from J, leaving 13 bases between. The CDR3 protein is CASSRDRWAYEQYF. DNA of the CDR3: TGTGCCAGCAGCCGAGACAGATGGGCCTACGAGCAGTACTTC.

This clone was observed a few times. For the CDR3, the DNA is TGCGCCAGCAGCCCTTCTGCGGGGGGGGTCACCGGGGAGCTGTTTTTT. It specifies CASSPSAGGVTGELFF. This rearrangement joins TRBV4-3 to TRBJ2-2, with 9 bases aligning to TRBD2. Per the germline V gene, CDR1 is LGHNA and CDR2 is YSLEER. The CDR3 spans 16 residues. Trimming took 4 bases from V and 4 from J; bases not matched to a gene: 7.

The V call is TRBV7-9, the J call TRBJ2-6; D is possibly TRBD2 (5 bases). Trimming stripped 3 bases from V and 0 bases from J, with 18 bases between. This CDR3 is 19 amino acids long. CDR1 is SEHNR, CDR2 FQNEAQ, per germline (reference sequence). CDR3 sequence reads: CASSFREFYGDSGANVLTF. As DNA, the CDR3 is TGTGCCAGCAGCTTCCGGGAATTCTATGGGGACTCTGGGGCCAACGTCCTGACTTTC.

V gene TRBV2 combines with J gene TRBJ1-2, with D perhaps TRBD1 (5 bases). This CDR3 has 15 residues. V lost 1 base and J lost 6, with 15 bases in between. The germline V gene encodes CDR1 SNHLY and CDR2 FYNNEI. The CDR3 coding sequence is TGTGCCAGCAGTGAAGTTGGCAGGGTTTTGGATGGCTACACCTTC. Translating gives CASSEVGRVLDGYTF.

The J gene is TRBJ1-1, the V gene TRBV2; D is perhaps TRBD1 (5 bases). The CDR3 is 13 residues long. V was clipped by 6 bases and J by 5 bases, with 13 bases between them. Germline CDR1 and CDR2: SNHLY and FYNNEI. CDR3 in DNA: TGTGCCAGCAGCACTCAGGGTTGGACTGAAGCTTTCTTT. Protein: CASSTQGWTEAFF.

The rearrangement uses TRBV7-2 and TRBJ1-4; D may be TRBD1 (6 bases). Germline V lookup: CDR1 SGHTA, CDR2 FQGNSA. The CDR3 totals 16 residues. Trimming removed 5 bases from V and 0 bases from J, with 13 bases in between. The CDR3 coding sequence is TGTGCCAGCAGCAGCCAGAGACAGGCAACTAATGAAAAACTGTTTTTT. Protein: CASSSQRQATNEKLFF.

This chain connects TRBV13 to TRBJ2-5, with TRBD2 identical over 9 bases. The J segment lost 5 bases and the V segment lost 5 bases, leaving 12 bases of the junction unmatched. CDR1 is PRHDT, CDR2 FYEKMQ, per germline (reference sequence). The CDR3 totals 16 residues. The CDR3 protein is CASSPEGAGGLETQYF. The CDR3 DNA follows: TGTGCCAGCAGCCCTGAAGGGGCGGGGGGGCTGGAGACCCAGTACTTC. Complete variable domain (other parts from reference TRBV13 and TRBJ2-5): AAGVIQSPRHLIKEKRETATLKCYPIPRHDTVYWYQQGPGQDPQFLISFYEKMQSDKGSIPDRFSAQQFSDYHSELNMSSLELGDSALYFCASSPEGAGGLETQYFGPGTRLLVL.

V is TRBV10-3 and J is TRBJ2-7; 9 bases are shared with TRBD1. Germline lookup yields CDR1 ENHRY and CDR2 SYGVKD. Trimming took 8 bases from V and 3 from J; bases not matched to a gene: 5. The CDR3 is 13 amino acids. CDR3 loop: CAIGQTGGYEQYV. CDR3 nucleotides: TGTGCCATCGGCCAGACAGGGGGCTACGAGCAGTACGTC.

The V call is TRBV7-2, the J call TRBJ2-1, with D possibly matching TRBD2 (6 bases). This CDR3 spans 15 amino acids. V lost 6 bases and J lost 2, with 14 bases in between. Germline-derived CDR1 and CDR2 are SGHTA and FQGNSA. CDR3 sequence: CASRWGDGTYNEQFF. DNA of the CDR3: TGTGCCAGCAGGTGGGGGGACGGAACCTACAATGAGCAGTTCTTC.

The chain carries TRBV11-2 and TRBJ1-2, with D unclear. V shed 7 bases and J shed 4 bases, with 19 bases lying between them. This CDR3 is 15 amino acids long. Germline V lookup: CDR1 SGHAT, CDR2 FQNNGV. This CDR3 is CASTLEPGAVYGYTF. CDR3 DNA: TGTGCCAGCACCCTCGAGCCCGGAGCTGTCTATGGCTACACCTTC.

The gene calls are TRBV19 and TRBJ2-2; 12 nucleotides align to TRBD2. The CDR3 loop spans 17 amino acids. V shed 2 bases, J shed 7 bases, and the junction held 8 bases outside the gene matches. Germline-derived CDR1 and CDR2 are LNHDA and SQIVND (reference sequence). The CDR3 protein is CASSIPSGGAYNGELFF. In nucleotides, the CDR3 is TGTGCCAGTAGTATACCTAGCGGGGGGGCCTATAACGGGGAGCTGTTTTTT.

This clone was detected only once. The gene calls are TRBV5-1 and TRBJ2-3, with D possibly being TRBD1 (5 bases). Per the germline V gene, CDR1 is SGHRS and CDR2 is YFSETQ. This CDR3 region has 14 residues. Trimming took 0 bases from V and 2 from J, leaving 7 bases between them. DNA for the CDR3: TGCGCCAGCAGCTTGGGACAGACCACAGATACGCAGTATTTT. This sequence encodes CASSLGQTTDTQYF.

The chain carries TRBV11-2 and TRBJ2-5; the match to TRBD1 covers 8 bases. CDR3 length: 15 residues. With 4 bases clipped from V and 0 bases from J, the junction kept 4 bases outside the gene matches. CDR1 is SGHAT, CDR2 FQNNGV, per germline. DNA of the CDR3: TGTGCCAGCAGCTCCGGACAGGGTTACCAAGAGACCCAGTACTTC. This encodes CASSSGQGYQETQYF.

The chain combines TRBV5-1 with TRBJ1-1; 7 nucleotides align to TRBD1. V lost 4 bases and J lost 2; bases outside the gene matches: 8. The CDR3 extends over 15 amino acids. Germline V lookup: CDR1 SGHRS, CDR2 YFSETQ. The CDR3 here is CASSLQGQRNTEAFF. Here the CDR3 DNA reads TGCGCCAGCAGCCTACAGGGACAGAGAAACACTGAAGCTTTCTTT.

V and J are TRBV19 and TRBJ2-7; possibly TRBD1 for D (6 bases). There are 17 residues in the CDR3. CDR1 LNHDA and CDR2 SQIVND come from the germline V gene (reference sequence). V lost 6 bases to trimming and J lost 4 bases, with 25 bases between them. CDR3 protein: CASRMPGQSGFEYEQYV. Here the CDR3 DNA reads TGTGCCAGTAGAATGCCAGGACAGAGTGGTTTTGAGTACGAGCAGTACGTC.

The CDR3 loop reads CASRRDRGVTGELFF. In nucleotides, the CDR3 is TGCGCCAGCAGAAGGGACAGGGGGGTTACCGGGGAGCTGTTTTTT. The chain carries TRBV5-1 and TRBJ2-2; TRBD1 aligns across 11 bases. The germline gives CDR1 SGHRS, CDR2 YFSETQ. The CDR3 totals 15 residues. Trimming at V came to 5 bases and at J to 5 bases, leaving 5 bases not matched to a gene.

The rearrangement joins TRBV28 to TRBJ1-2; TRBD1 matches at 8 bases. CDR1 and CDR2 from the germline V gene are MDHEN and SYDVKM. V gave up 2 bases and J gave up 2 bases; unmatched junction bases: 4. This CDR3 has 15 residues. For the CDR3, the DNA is TGTGCCAGCAGTTTACCCGGACAGGGCAACTATGGCTACACCTTC. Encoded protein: CASSLPGQGNYGYTF.

The CDR3 protein is CASSLPSDGYTF. CDR3 bases: TGTGCCAGCAGCCTCCCGAGTGATGGCTACACCTTC. This rearrangement joins TRBV28 to TRBJ1-2; D call uncertain. This CDR3 has 12 amino acids. Germline lookup yields CDR1 MDHEN and CDR2 SYDVKM. Trimming removed 6 bases from V and 6 bases from J, with 11 bases in between.

CDR3 sequence (DNA): TGCGCCAGCAGCCAAGATCCCCCCGGGGGGGGTGAGACCCAGTACTTC. Its translation: CASSQDPPGGGETQYF. The gene calls are TRBV4-3 and TRBJ2-5; 8 bases fit TRBD2. Per germline, CDR1 LGHNA and CDR2 YSLEER. Losses at the gene ends were 0 bases for V and 5 bases for J; bases not matched to a gene: 8. This CDR3 has 16 residues.

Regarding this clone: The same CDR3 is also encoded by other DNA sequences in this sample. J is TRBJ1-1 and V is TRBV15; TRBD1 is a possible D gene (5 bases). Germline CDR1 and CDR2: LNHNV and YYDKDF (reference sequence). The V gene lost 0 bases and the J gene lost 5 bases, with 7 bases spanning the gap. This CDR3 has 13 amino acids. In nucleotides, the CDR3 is TGTGCCACCAGCAGAGATGGGGGGACTGAAGCTTTCTTT. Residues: CATSRDGGTEAFF.

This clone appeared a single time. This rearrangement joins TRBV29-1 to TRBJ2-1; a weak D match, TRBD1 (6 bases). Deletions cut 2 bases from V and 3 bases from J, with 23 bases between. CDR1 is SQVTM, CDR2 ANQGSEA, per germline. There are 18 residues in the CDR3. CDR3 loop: CSVERTGLELLHYNEQFF. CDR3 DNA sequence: TGCAGCGTTGAACGTACAGGGCTGGAACTACTGCACTACAATGAGCAGTTCTTC.

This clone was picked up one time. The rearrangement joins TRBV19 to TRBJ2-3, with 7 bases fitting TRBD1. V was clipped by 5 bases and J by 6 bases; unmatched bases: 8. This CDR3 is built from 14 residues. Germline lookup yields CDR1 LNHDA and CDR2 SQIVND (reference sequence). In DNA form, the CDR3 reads TGTGCCAGTAGTGCAAGGACAGGTTCGGATACGCAGTATTTT. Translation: CASSARTGSDTQYF.